One and the same sample provided the 14 T cell receptor beta chains below, sequenced in a study of regulatory T cells. Points from the study as a whole: Hydrophobic residues at CDR3 positions 6 and 7 were enriched in conventional CD4+ T cells of CD3G-deficient patients.

These TCRs are of unknown antigen specificity. Primers: 52 TRBV forward and 13 TRBJ reverse. Assay used: immunoSEQ multiplex PCR; TCRdb lists only in-frame clones, some missing. The profile shows about 32,000 clones, over 75% of them singletons. The source material was conventional CD4+ T cells sorted from blood. The source of these receptors is a person between 18 and 30 years old with CD3G deficiency.

The V call is TRBV11-2, the J call TRBJ1-1; D gene unclear. Between the trimmed V and J ends, which lost 0 bases and 1 base, there was a span of 9 bases. There are 15 residues in the CDR3. From germline, CDR1 is SGHAT and CDR2 FQNNGV. The DNA of the CDR3 is TGTGCCAGCAGCTTAGATTGGTACGGGAACACTGAAGCTTTCTTT. Translation: CASSLDWYGNTEAFF. The full variable domain, in which reference TRBV11-2 and TRBJ1-1 provide the parts outside the CDR3, is EAGVAQSPRYKIIEKRQSVAFWCNPISGHATLYWYQQILGQGPKLLIQFQNNGVVDDSQLPKDRFSAERLKGVDSTLKIQPAKLEDSAVYLCASSLDWYGNTEAFFGQGTRLTVV.

V usage is TRBV12-2 and J usage is TRBJ1-2. TRBV12-2 is classified as a pseudogene. The CDR3 length is 14 residues. CDR3 DNA sequence: TGTGCAAGTCGCTTAGCGCGACTGGGGTTGGGCTACACCTTC. Translating gives CASRLARLGLGYTF.

The V call is TRBV5-1, the J call TRBJ2-2, with D unclear. Germline CDR1 is SGHRS and CDR2 is YFSETQ. This CDR3 is built from 14 residues. V dropped 4 bases and J dropped 2 bases, with 9 bases sitting between them. CDR3 in amino acids: CASSLTFNTGELFF. CDR3 sequence (DNA): TGCGCCAGCAGCCTGACTTTTAACACCGGGGAGCTGTTTTTT.

J is TRBJ2-7 and V is TRBV6-1; the D is unclear. Germline-derived CDR1 and CDR2 are MNHNS and SASEGT. The CDR3 length is 13 residues. V was cut by 7 bases and J by 3 bases, with 13 bases left in between. The CDR3 reads CASKAGPLYEQYF. DNA of the CDR3: TGTGCCAGCAAGGCAGGACCCCTCTACGAGCAGTACTTC.

The rearrangement joins TRBV10-3 to TRBJ2-1; TRBD2 agrees at 10 bases. Germline values: CDR1 ENHRY, CDR2 SYGVKD. This CDR3 region has 15 residues. Unmatched junction bases numbered 7, after V lost 4 bases and J lost 7 bases. CDR3 bases: TGTGCCATCAGTGTGGTAGCGGGGGGCGGGAATGAGCAGTTCTTC. This translates into CAISVVAGGGNEQFF.

V is TRBV5-1 and J is TRBJ2-2, with 12 bases fitting TRBD1. With 4 bases clipped from V and 7 bases from J, the junction kept 11 bases outside the gene matches. The CDR3 runs 17 residues. Per the germline V gene, CDR1 is SGHRS and CDR2 is YFSETQ. CDR3 coding DNA: TGCGCCAGCAGCGGGGCCGGGACAGGGGGCTACGGCGGGGAGCTGTTTTTT. Translating gives CASSGAGTGGYGGELFF.

The chain is built from TRBV9 and TRBJ1-1; D is ambiguous. CDR1 is SGDLS, CDR2 YYNGEE, per germline. The ends were cut back, 0 bases at V and 4 bases at J, with 7 bases in the middle. This CDR3 contains 13 residues. CDR3 in amino acids: CASSVEASTEAFF. The CDR3 DNA reads as TGTGCCAGCAGCGTAGAGGCCAGCACTGAAGCTTTCTTT.

This rearrangement joins TRBV7-2 to TRBJ1-1; D possibly corresponds to TRBD1 (6 bases). V dropped 4 bases and J dropped 0 bases, with 9 bases sitting between them. The CDR3 has 14 amino acids. Per germline, CDR1 SGHTA and CDR2 FQGNSA. The CDR3 sequence is CASSSQGLNTEAFF. CDR3 nucleotides: TGTGCCAGCAGCTCTCAGGGGTTGAACACTGAAGCTTTCTTT.

This clone was detected once. The chain employs TRBV7-9 and TRBJ2-3, with 9 positions matching TRBD1. J lost 4 bases, V lost 3 bases, and 5 bases had no gene match. CDR3 length: 15 residues. The germline gives CDR1 SEHNR, CDR2 FQNEAQ (reference sequence). The CDR3: CASSFSGQGPDTQYF. DNA of the CDR3: TGTGCCAGCAGCTTCTCGGGACAGGGCCCAGATACGCAGTATTTT.

The chain uses TRBV4-3 and TRBJ2-7; the match to TRBD1 covers 7 bases. CDR1 is LGHNA, CDR2 YSLEER, per germline. CDR3 length: 17 residues. Trimming removed 0 bases from V and 4 bases from J; junction bases left unmatched: 12. CDR3 in amino acids: CASSQDSETGITYEQYF. Here the CDR3 DNA reads TGCGCCAGCAGCCAAGATTCGGAGACAGGGATAACTTACGAGCAGTACTTC.

The V call is TRBV5-1, the J call TRBJ1-2, with 7 bases aligning to TRBD1. J was trimmed by 2 bases and V by 0 bases; bases with no gene match: 4. This CDR3 region has 15 residues. The germline V gene has CDR1 SGHRS and CDR2 YFSETQ. The DNA of the CDR3 is TGCGCCAGCAGCTTGGGGGTACAGGGGAACTATGGCTACACCTTC. Encoded protein: CASSLGVQGNYGYTF.

The genes are TRBV18 and TRBJ1-1; D remains unclear. CDR3 size: 13 residues. Per the germline V gene, CDR1 is KGHSH and CDR2 is LQKENI. V was shortened by 4 bases and J by 1 base, with 7 bases between the two germline ends. The CDR3 nucleotides read TGTGCCAGCTCACAAAGTCCGAACACTGAAGCTTTCTTT. Translating gives CASSQSPNTEAFF.

The chain employs TRBV6-6 and TRBJ1-2; a possible D gene is TRBD1 (6 bases). Between the trimmed V and J ends, which lost 4 bases and 4 bases, there was a span of 16 bases. CDR1 is MNHNY, CDR2 SVGAGI, per germline (reference sequence). The CDR3 covers 15 residues. The CDR3 loop reads CASSFRGPSSYGYTF. The CDR3 DNA follows: TGTGCCAGCAGTTTCAGGGGCCCTTCGTCCTATGGCTACACCTTC.

Turning to this clone: Other nucleotide sequences in the sample specify the same CDR3. The rearrangement joins TRBV18 to TRBJ1-1; no clear D. CDR3 length equals 13 residues. V was cut by 2 bases and J by 1 base, with 5 bases left in between. In germline, CDR1 is KGHSH, CDR2 LQKENI. CDR3 in amino acids: CASSPGRNTEAFF. CDR3 nucleotides: TGTGCCAGCTCACCAGGCCGGAACACTGAAGCTTTCTTT.